This entry is about one T cell receptor beta chain. Its antigen is not identified. The record originates from a study of T cell responses to AZD1222 COVID-19 vaccine. Here immunoSEQ multiplex PCR was the method, and the copy in TCRdb shows in-frame clones only, minus some. The sample holds roughly 150,000 clones, approximately 89% seen once. The CDR3 loop spans 15 amino acids. Trimming removed 4 bases from V and 7 bases from J; junction bases left unmatched: 5. The germline V gene encodes CDR1 SGHDT and CDR2 YYEEEE. Study findings and constraints: The donors showed a predominance of white British ancestry and of females, with possible underestimation of clonal diversity.

This material consisted of peripheral blood, taken on day 0 of AZD1222 vaccination. The J gene is TRBJ1-6, the V gene TRBV5-6; TRBD1 matches 10 bases. The source is an adult in good health. CDR3 in amino acids: CASSPQDRGNSPLHF. CDR3 nucleotide sequence: TGTGCCAGCAGCCCTCAGGACAGGGGGAATTCACCCCTCCACTTT. Full variable domain (outside the CDR3, taken from reference TRBV5-6 and TRBJ1-6): DAGVTQSPTHLIKTRGQQVTLRCSPKSGHDTVSWYQQALGQGPQFIFQYYEEEERQRGNFPDRFSGHQFPNYSSELNVNALLLGDSALYLCASSPQDRGNSPLHFGNGTRLTVT.